The rows below give T cell receptor beta chains drawn from one sample of a study of control samples from healthy donors and cancer patients. Assay: immunoSEQ multiplex PCR; the TCRdb copy retains only in-frame clones and omits some. The sample lists 200,000 or so clones; around 94% were seen once. Sequencing was carried out using blood. The receptors derive from a man aged 50 to 60 in good health. Each CDR3 is given without its conserved first and last residue.

v_gene: TRBV10-1
j_gene: TRBJ2-5
CDR3aa: ASSPRSAETQY

v_gene: TRBV4-3
j_gene: TRBJ2-2
CDR3aa: ASSPGGNTGELF

v_gene: TRBV10-1
j_gene: TRBJ1-1
CDR3aa: ASSAGIEAF

v_gene: TRBV19
j_gene: TRBJ2-3
CDR3aa: ASQGASGYTDTQY

v_gene: TRBV7-2
j_gene: TRBJ1-5
CDR3aa: ASSLVHGTSQPQH

v_gene: TRBV5-8
j_gene: TRBJ1-2
CDR3aa: ASSTWTGGAYYGYT

v_gene: TRBV20-1
j_gene: TRBJ2-1
CDR3aa: SASRGARDNEQF

v_gene: TRBV10-3
j_gene: TRBJ1-5
CDR3aa: AISPEGSNQPQH

v_gene: TRBV5-4
j_gene: TRBJ2-6
CDR3aa: ASSPTTGGAGANVLT

v_gene: TRBV4-2
j_gene: TRBJ2-2
CDR3aa: ASSPYTGYGTGELF

v_gene: TRBV4-3
j_gene: TRBJ2-5
CDR3aa: ASSQSGTEETQY

v_gene: TRBV28
j_gene: TRBJ2-2
CDR3aa: ASSLLGGQGPGELF

v_gene: TRBV6-5
j_gene: TRBJ2-3
CDR3aa: ASRVRVTDTQY

v_gene: TRBV7-8
j_gene: TRBJ2-7
CDR3aa: ASSPTPYEQY

v_gene: TRBV18
j_gene: TRBJ2-1
CDR3aa: ASSPQGLARTNEQF

v_gene: TRBV7-9
j_gene: TRBJ2-2
CDR3aa: ASSEGTYEAPQIGELF

v_gene: TRBV3-1/TRBV3-2
j_gene: TRBJ2-3
CDR3aa: ASRAAGDTQY

v_gene: TRBV2
j_gene: TRBJ1-6
CDR3aa: ASSAGSPLH

v_gene: TRBV6-5
j_gene: TRBJ1-2
CDR3aa: ASSYRRQGLGYT

v_gene: TRBV25-1
j_gene: TRBJ2-5
CDR3aa: ASSEGLGVETQY

v_gene: TRBV7-9
j_gene: TRBJ2-2
CDR3aa: ASSLALARGELF

v_gene: TRBV7-9
j_gene: TRBJ1-4
CDR3aa: ASSLRDLTEKLF

v_gene: TRBV5-6
j_gene: TRBJ2-1
CDR3aa: ASSPGGGLAGHNEQF

v_gene: TRBV11-2
j_gene: TRBJ2-5
CDR3aa: ASSLGLGRGETQY

v_gene: TRBV30
j_gene: TRBJ2-7
CDR3aa: AFAVGTGIHEQY

v_gene: TRBV6-5
j_gene: TRBJ1-1
CDR3aa: ASNSGTGNTEAF

v_gene: TRBV30
j_gene: TRBJ1-3
CDR3aa: AWRQPGQASGNTIY